This T cell receptor (beta chain) was profiled in a study of cytomegalovirus exposure and HLA in healthy donors. Whole-study findings and limits: Researchers left out some V segments, among them TRBV6-2 and TRBV6-3, as indistinguishable.

60 Vbeta and 13 Jbeta primers were used in PCR. Here immunoSEQ multiplex PCR was the method, and the copy in TCRdb shows in-frame clones only, minus some. Of around 120,000 clones listed, less than 75% are singletons. This CDR3 is 18 amino acids long. CDR1 MNHNS and CDR2 SASEGT come from the germline V gene. V was pared by 0 bases and J by 6 bases, with 14 bases of the junction left unmatched. On this clone: The antigen remains unidentified.

The V gene is TRBV6-1, the J gene TRBJ1-5; 7 positions match TRBD1. The sequenced material came from PBMCs. The sequence derives from a woman in her 40s in good health and CMV-seronegative. CDR3 in DNA: TGTGCCAGCAGTGAAGCAAGGTCTATGACAGGGTCAAGTCAGCCCCAGCATTTT. This translates into CASSEARSMTGSSQPQHF.